The 9 T cell receptor beta chains below come from one sample, sequenced in a study of blood T cells in healthy people across ages. Sample-barcoded 5' priming and a J-beta primer mix drove a second PCR of about 7 to 11 cycles. TCRdb passed the 5' RACE reads through MiXCR, listing each CDR3 protein once. The sample carries approximately 1.5 million distinct CDR3 sequences, almost 35% recorded once. Sequencing was done on a sample of blood. These receptors all come from a woman under 40 in good health.

The chain uses TRBV2 and TRBJ2-3; D may match TRBD1 or TRBD2 (5 bases each). Germline CDR1 SNHLY, CDR2 FYNNEI. V was pared by 8 bases and J by 4 bases, with 16 bases between. The CDR3 spans 14 residues. The CDR3 protein is CASLLNQGADTQYF. The CDR3 DNA reads TGTGCCAGCCTCCTTAATCAGGGAGCAGATACGCAGTATTTT.

This sequence joins TRBV5-1 and TRBJ1-5; a possible D gene is TRBD1 (5 bases). CDR1 and CDR2 (germline): SGHRS, YFSETQ. Trimming pared 0 bases from V and 7 bases from J, leaving 11 bases between. CDR3 length equals 14 residues. The CDR3 sequence is CASSLEAGRQPQHF. CDR3 nucleotides: TGCGCCAGCAGCTTGGAGGCAGGGCGCCAGCCCCAGCATTTT. The variable domain in full, with the rest retrieved from reference TRBV5-1 and TRBJ1-5, is KAGVTQTPRYLIKTRGQQVTLSCSPISGHRSVSWYQQTPGQGLQFLFEYFSETQRNKGNFPGRFSGRQFSNSRSEMNVSTLELGDSALYLCASSLEAGRQPQHFGDGTRLSIL.

This chain joins TRBV5-1 and TRBJ2-7, with no clear D. The CDR3 runs to 13 residues. The V gene's germline CDR1 is SGHRS and CDR2 YFSETQ. V was trimmed by 2 bases and J by 0 bases, leaving 6 bases between them. Here the CDR3 DNA reads TGCGCCAGCAGCTTTCACCCCTCCTACGAGCAGTACTTC. This sequence encodes CASSFHPSYEQYF.

This clonotype was found a few times. The chain uses TRBV9 and TRBJ2-5; tentative D call: TRBD2 (6 bases). Trimming took off 0 bases at V and 5 bases at J, with 14 bases between the two ends. The CDR3 contains 15 residues. Germline CDR1 reads SGDLS; CDR2 reads YYNGEE. CDR3 in amino acids: CASSVAGGLRETQYF. In nucleotides, the CDR3 is TGTGCCAGCAGCGTAGCCGGGGGTTTACGGGAGACCCAGTACTTC.

V and J are TRBV5-1 and TRBJ2-1, with D possibly being TRBD2 (5 bases). V lost 4 bases and J 0 bases, leaving 14 bases between the germline ends. The CDR3 covers 16 residues. Germline lookup yields CDR1 SGHRS and CDR2 YFSETQ. In nucleotides, the CDR3 is TGCGCCAGCAGCCAGCAAAGCGGAGGCTCCTACAATGAGCAGTTCTTC. It encodes CASSQQSGGSYNEQFF.

This chain links TRBV7-9 with TRBJ1-1, with 9 bases fitting TRBD1. Germline V gene data show CDR1 as SEHNR and CDR2 as FQNEAQ (reference sequence). CDR3 length: 14 amino acids. With 5 bases clipped from V and 1 base from J, the junction kept 2 bases outside the gene matches. The CDR3 DNA is TGTGCCAGCAGCATGACAGGGGGGAACACTGAAGCTTTCTTT. It specifies CASSMTGGNTEAFF.

This chain joins TRBV2 and TRBJ2-7, with 9 positions matching TRBD1. Per the germline V gene, CDR1 is SNHLY and CDR2 is FYNNEI. With V trimmed by 6 bases and J by 6 bases, 9 bases remained unmatched. The CDR3 is made up of 14 amino acids. CDR3 in DNA: TGTGCCAGCAGATCTGGGACAGGGTTAGGCGAGCAGTACTTC. Its translation: CASRSGTGLGEQYF.

This chain uses TRBV6-1 with TRBJ1-1; no reliable D call. The CDR3 runs 14 residues. Trimming took off 7 bases at V and 3 bases at J, with 15 bases between the two ends. Germline CDR1 MNHNS, CDR2 SASEGT. The CDR3 region is CASILSGPYTEAFF. The DNA of the CDR3 is TGTGCCAGCATCTTGTCCGGACCTTACACTGAAGCTTTCTTT.

This clonotype was picked up many times. The V gene is TRBV28, the J gene TRBJ1-2; D not resolved. CDR3 size: 13 residues. The ends were cut back, 3 bases at V and 6 bases at J, with 11 bases in the middle. Germline loops: CDR1 MDHEN, CDR2 SYDVKM. CDR3 region: CASSFGQVNGYTF. The CDR3 nucleotides are TGTGCCAGCAGTTTCGGGCAGGTCAATGGCTACACCTTC.